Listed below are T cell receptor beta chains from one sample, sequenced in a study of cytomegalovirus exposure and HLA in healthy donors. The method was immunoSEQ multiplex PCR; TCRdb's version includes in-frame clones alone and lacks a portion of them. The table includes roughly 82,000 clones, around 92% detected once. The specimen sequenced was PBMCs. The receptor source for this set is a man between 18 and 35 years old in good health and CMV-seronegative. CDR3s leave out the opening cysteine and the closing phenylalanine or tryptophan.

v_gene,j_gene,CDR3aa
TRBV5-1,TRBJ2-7,ASSLAGVLTIEQY
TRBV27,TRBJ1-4,ASSFPGTNEKLF
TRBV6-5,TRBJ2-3,ASSLTSNRGYTQY
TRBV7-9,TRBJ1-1,ASSPPGMYTEAF
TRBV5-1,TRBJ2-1,ASSTLAGMDEQF
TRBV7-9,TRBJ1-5,ASGEGQGFNQPQH
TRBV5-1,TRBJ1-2,ASRGQGGNYGYT
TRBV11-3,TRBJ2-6,ASSLLSSGANVLT
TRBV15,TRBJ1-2,ATSRRRNYGYT
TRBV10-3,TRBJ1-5,AIRGTGVSGNQPQH
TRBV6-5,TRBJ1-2,ASSLSDRVKGYT
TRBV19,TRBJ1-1,ASMGQGRNTEAF
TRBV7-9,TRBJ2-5,ASSRTGLGTETQY
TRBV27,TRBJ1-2,ASSKQGLNGYT
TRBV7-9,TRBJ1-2,ASSLVEGGGYT
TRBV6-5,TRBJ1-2,ASSYSEGSYGYT
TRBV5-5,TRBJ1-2,ASRPRQGIYGYT
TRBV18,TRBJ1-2,ASSPTGDWYGYT
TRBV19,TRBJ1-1,ASSRQGAPTEAF
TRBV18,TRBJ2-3,ASSPQDTGTDTQY
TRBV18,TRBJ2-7,ASSPTDRGSYEQY
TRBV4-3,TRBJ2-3,ASSQRSTSQRGPTDTQY
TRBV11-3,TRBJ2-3,ASSEGTSGGQDTQY
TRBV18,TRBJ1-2,ASSPKDSLYGYT
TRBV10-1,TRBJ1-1,ASSERTANTEAF
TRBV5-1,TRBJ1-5,ASSLVGASNQPQH
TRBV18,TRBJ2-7,ASSPSGTGNEQY
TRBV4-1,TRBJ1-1,ASAPLPAGYTEAF
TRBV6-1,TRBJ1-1,ASSERGQNTEAF
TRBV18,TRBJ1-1,ASSPIPGTGGYGTEAF
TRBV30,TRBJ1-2,AWSGETRANGYT
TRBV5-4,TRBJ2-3,ASSSIRGITDTQY
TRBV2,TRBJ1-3,ASSEGPPRGGNTIY
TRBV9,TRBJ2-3,ASSVGALPTDTQY
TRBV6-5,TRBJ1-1,ASSYAQGWGGTF
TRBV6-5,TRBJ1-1,ASKGQLMNTEAF
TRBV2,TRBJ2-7,ASSEARDRNEQY
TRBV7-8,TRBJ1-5,ASSREEGNQPQH
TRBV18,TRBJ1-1,ASSPQQGATEAF
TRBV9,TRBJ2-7,ASSAQPGQPTYEQY
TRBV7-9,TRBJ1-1,ASSLDRGPEAF